Following are 17 T cell receptor beta chains from one sample sequenced in a study of Tregs in tolerant kidney transplant recipients. Method: immunoSEQ multiplex PCR; TCRdb's copy keeps in-frame clones and lacks some. The sample yields 45,000 to 55,000 clones, of which the top ten take up around 0.88%. The sequences come from CD4+ T cells from blood, collected before the transplant. The receptors originated from a human donor who received a combined kidney and bone marrow transplant.

Concerning this clone: The sequenced fragment ends 3 residues before the CDR3 boundary, so the rest is inferred from the germline J gene. This chain links TRBV18 with TRBJ2-4, with D tentatively TRBD1 (5 bases). Trimming left V 5 bases short and J 7 bases short, with 15 bases between. The germline gives CDR1 KGHSH, CDR2 LQKENI. This CDR3 is 14 amino acids long. CDR3 bases read: TGTGCCAGCTCAGTCCAGGGTGATGGGAACATT. Its protein is CASSVQGDGNI. The full CDR3 is CASSVQGDGNIQYF. Supplemented by reference TRBV18 and TRBJ2-4, the full variable domain reads NAGVMQNPRHLVRRRGQEARLRCSPMKGHSHVYWYRQLPEEGLKFMVYLQKENIIDESGMPKERFSAEFPKEGPSILRIQQVVRGDSAAYFCASSVQGDGNIQYFGAGTRLSVL.

As for this clone: The read terminates 3 residues ahead of where the CDR3 ends, so the germline J gene completes it. This rearrangement joins TRBV19 to TRBJ2-3; 8 bases map to TRBD1. This CDR3 contains 15 residues. V lost 4 bases, J lost 0 bases, and 3 bases stayed unmatched. Germline V CDR1 and CDR2: LNHDA, SQIVND (reference sequence). The sequenced CDR3 bases are TGTGCCAGTAGTAGAAGGACAGGGAGCACAGATACG. Translation: CASSRRTGSTDT. Given in full, the CDR3 is CASSRRTGSTDTQYF.

With regard to this clone: The read comes to an end 3 residues before the CDR3 does, leaving the germline J gene to fill in the end. The rearrangement links TRBV7-8 to TRBJ2-1; maybe TRBD2 (6 bases). Trimming left V 5 bases short and J 6 bases short, with 17 bases between. This CDR3 contains 15 residues. CDR1 and CDR2 (germline): SGHVS, FQNEAQ. The CDR3 spells CASSTPGLVSNEQFF. The CDR3 DNA, read in part, is TGTGCCAGCAGCACGCCGGGACTGGTATCCAATGAG.

In regard to this clone: The CDR3 end falls 3 residues outside the read, so it is completed with the germline J gene. V usage is TRBV19 and J usage is TRBJ1-5, with a tentative D call TRBD1 (5 bases). From germline, CDR1 is LNHDA and CDR2 SQIVND (reference sequence). Trimming removed 4 bases at V and 7 bases at J, with 14 bases between. The CDR3 loop spans 14 amino acids. The DNA read from the CDR3 is TGTGCCAGTAGTAGTGGGGGGGAGCCCCAGCCC. This translates into CASSSGGEPQP. In full, the CDR3 reads CASSSGGEPQPQHF.

Comment on this clone: Read data end 3 residues before the CDR3 end; the end is taken from the germline J gene. The rearrangement links TRBV7-2 to TRBJ2-7; D unclear. The CDR3 spans 14 residues. Germline values: CDR1 SGHTA, CDR2 FQGNSA. V was shortened by 5 bases and J by 6 bases, with 17 bases between the two germline ends. CDR3 residues: CASSPPSFAAEQYF. The sequenced part of the CDR3 DNA is TGTGCCAGCAGCCCTCCAAGCTTTGCTGCCGAG.

Turning to this clone: The CDR3 end is not reached by the read, which stops 3 residues before it; the germline J gene fills it in. V gene TRBV2 combines with J gene TRBJ1-5, with D possibly being TRBD1 (5 bases). V lost 3 bases to trimming and J lost 5 bases, with 8 bases between them. Germline CDR1 SNHLY, CDR2 FYNNEI. The CDR3 length is 13 residues. CDR3: CASSEGRDQPQHF. The part of the CDR3 DNA that was read is TGTGCCAGCAGTGAGGGCAGGGATCAGCCC.

Partial CDR3 DNA: TGTGCCAGCAGTTCTCCTCTAGCGGCCGGGGGAGATACG. It yields the protein CASSSPLAAGGDT. The complete CDR3 reads CASSSPLAAGGDTQYF. The chain links TRBV7-6 to TRBJ2-3, with 7 positions matching TRBD2. The read terminates 3 residues ahead of where the CDR3 ends, so the germline J gene completes it. This CDR3 region has 16 residues. Trimming took 6 bases from V and 5 from J; bases not matched to a gene: 14. The germline V gene encodes CDR1 SGHVS and CDR2 FNYEAQ.

As concerns this clone: The missing CDR3 end, 3 residues past where the read stops, is filled in from the germline J gene. The chain recombines TRBV6-2 or TRBV6-3 with TRBJ2-7; D remains ambiguous. The CDR3 loop spans 11 amino acids. Trimming stripped 2 bases from V and 6 bases from J, with 5 bases between. From germline, CDR1 is MNHEY and CDR2 SVGEGT. The CDR3 bases that were read are TGTGCCAGCAGTTACAGGGCCGAG. It codes for CASSYRAE. The entire CDR3 protein reads CASSYRAEQYF.

Regarding this clone: The read gets to within 3 residues of the CDR3 end, and the germline J gene fills in the rest. This chain connects TRBV6-2 or TRBV6-3 to TRBJ2-7; no definite D call. Trimming left V 8 bases short and J 4 bases short, with 15 bases between. Germline V gene data show CDR1 as MNHEY and CDR2 as SVGEGT. The CDR3 length is 13 residues. CDR3 DNA, as far as it was read: TGTGCCAGCGCCGAACCCCCAAGGTACGAG. Protein: CASAEPPRYE. The CDR3 reads in full as CASAEPPRYEQYF.

Turning to this clone: The observed sequence ends 3 residues before the CDR3 terminus, with the missing tail filled in from the germline J gene. This chain connects TRBV19 to TRBJ1-2; D is unclear. V gave up 1 base and J gave up 1 base, with 4 bases separating them. Germline V gives CDR1 LNHDA, CDR2 SQIVND (reference sequence). The CDR3 length is 13 residues. The CDR3 loop reads CASSIAGNYGYTF. The DNA read from the CDR3 is TGTGCCAGTAGTATAGCCGGTAACTATGGC.

As for this clone: The read comes to an end 3 residues before the CDR3 does, leaving the germline J gene to fill in the end. The genes are TRBV19 and TRBJ2-2; 10 bases align to TRBD1. The length of the CDR3 is 16 residues. V lost 5 bases and J lost 1; bases outside the gene matches: 4. Germline V gives CDR1 LNHDA, CDR2 SQIVND (reference sequence). CDR3 protein: CASSATGGLNTGELFF. CDR3 DNA, as far as it was read: TGTGCCAGTAGTGCGACAGGGGGCCTGAACACCGGGGAG.

About this clone itself: Coverage ceases 3 residues before the CDR3 finishes, and the germline J gene fills in the end. The V gene is TRBV7-2, the J gene TRBJ2-1; no clear D gene. CDR1 SGHTA and CDR2 FQGNSA come from the germline V gene. V was pared by 4 bases and J by 4 bases, with 8 bases between. This CDR3 is 13 amino acids long. This CDR3 reads CASSSPSYNEQFF. CDR3 DNA, as far as it was read: TGTGCCAGCAGCTCTCCTTCGTACAATGAG.

A note on this clone: The read terminates 3 residues ahead of where the CDR3 ends, so the germline J gene completes it. The gene calls are TRBV20-1 and TRBJ2-3, with no clear D. The CDR3 loop spans 12 amino acids. Germline V gene data show CDR1 as DFQATT and CDR2 as SNEGSKA (reference sequence). Trimming removed 0 bases at V and 4 bases at J, with 5 bases between. CDR3 bases read: TGCAGTGCTAGAGACAATTCAGATACG. Translated, it gives CSARDNSDT. The entire CDR3 is CSARDNSDTQYF.

This CDR3 is CASSPTSGSIETQYF. CDR3 bases read: TGTGCCAGCAGCCCGACTAGCGGGAGCATTGAGACC. The rearrangement uses TRBV7-3 and TRBJ2-5; 12 positions match TRBD2. Read sequence stops 3 residues before the CDR3 end, and the germline J gene provides the missing end. Germline assignment: CDR1 SGHTA and CDR2 FQGTGA. The CDR3 covers 15 residues. V shed 5 bases, J shed 5 bases, and the junction held 6 bases outside the gene matches.

Regarding this clone: Read coverage stops 3 residues before the CDR3 terminus; the germline J gene supplies the remainder. This chain links TRBV7-2 with TRBJ2-7, with TRBD2 as a possible D gene (7 bases). Trimming removed 3 bases from V and 1 base from J, with 13 bases in between. This CDR3 has 15 residues. Germline V lookup: CDR1 SGHTA, CDR2 FQGNSA. CDR3 residues: CASSFGGAESYEQYF. The sequenced part of the CDR3 DNA is TGTGCCAGCAGCTTTGGGGGGGCGGAATCCTACGAG.

Worth noting for this clone: The read ends 3 residues before the CDR3 terminus; that terminus is restored from the germline J gene. The genes are TRBV30 and TRBJ1-5; TRBD1 might be the D (5 bases). The CDR3 is made up of 14 amino acids. The ends were cut back, 0 bases at V and 7 bases at J, with 13 bases in the middle. Per germline, CDR1 GTSNPN and CDR2 SVGIG (reference sequence). The covered CDR3 bases are TGTGCCTGGAGTGTAGGAACAGGTAGCCAGCCC. Its translation: CAWSVGTGSQP. The entire CDR3 reads CAWSVGTGSQPQHF.

On this clone: The read ends 3 residues before the CDR3 terminus; that terminus is restored from the germline J gene. The chain employs TRBV11-2 and TRBJ1-2; D gene ambiguous. This CDR3 is 14 amino acids long. V dropped 5 bases and J dropped 3 bases, with 13 bases sitting between them. The germline V gene encodes CDR1 SGHAT and CDR2 FQNNGV. The CDR3: CASSPLGQDYGYTF. The DNA read from the CDR3 is TGTGCCAGCAGCCCCTTAGGGCAGGACTATGGC.